The subject of this entry is one T cell receptor (beta chain). Its target is unknown. Only in-frame clones appear in the TCRdb table, and some are missing; sequencing was by immunoSEQ multiplex PCR. The sample includes about 150,000 clones, 70% to 90% seen only once; the top ten take 2% to 2.5%. This record comes from a study of T cell responses to AZD1222 COVID-19 vaccine. General study results and limits: In the spike-specific TCR repertoire, nearly half reportedly target unmutated variant regions. CD4 TCRs covered the whole spike, strongest at regions 160-218 and 743-854.

Trimming took off 10 bases at V and 6 bases at J, with 21 bases between the two ends. The CDR3 is 14 amino acids. Germline V CDR1 and CDR2: SGHTA, FQGNSA. This chain connects TRBV7-2 to TRBJ1-1, with D uncertain. The input for sequencing was peripheral blood, taken on day 0 of AZD1222 vaccination. The TCR originated in an adult in good health. The CDR3 region is CATSWREGSPEAFF. In DNA form, the CDR3 reads TGTGCCACCTCTTGGAGGGAGGGTTCCCCTGAAGCTTTCTTT.